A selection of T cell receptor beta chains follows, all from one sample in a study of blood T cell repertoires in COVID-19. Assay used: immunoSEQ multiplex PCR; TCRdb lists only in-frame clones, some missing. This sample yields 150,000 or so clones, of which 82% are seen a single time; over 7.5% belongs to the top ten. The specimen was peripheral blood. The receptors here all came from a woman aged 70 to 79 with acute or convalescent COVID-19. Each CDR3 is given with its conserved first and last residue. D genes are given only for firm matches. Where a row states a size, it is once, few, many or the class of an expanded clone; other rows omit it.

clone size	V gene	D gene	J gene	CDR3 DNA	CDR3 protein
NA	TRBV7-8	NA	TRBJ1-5	TGTGCCAGCAGCCCGTCGGAGAATCAGCCCCAGCATTTT	CASSPSENQPQHF
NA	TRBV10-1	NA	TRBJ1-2	TGCGCCAGCAGTGAAGCCAGGGGAGGGGATGGCTACACCTTC	CASSEARGGDGYTF
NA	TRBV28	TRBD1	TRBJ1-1	TGTGCCAGCAGTTTCAAGACAGGGGGCTTCTTGAACACTGAAGCTTTCTTT	CASSFKTGGFLNTEAFF
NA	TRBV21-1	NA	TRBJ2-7	TGTGCCAGCAGGAAACCCGGGACTAGCGGGAGGCCTCACTACGAGCAGTACTTC	CASRKPGTSGRPHYEQYF
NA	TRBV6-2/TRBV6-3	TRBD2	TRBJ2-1	TGTGCCAGCAGTTACTCAAGGACTAGATTCCATGAGCAGTTCTTC	CASSYSRTRFHEQFF
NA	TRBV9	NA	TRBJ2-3	TGTGCCAGCAGCGTAGCTTCGTCTTCCACAGATACGCAGTATTTT	CASSVASSSTDTQYF
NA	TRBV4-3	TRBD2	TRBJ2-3	TGCGCCAGCAGCCTGACAATACAAGGACTAGCGGGCACAGATACGCAGTATTTT	CASSLTIQGLAGTDTQYF
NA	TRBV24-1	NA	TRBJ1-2	TGTGCCACCAGTGATCAGAACAGGGTGCGCGGCTACACCTTC	CATSDQNRVRGYTF
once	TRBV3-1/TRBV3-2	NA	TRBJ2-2	TGTGCCAGCAGCCAAGATAGACAGACGAACACCGGGGAGCTGTTTTTT	CASSQDRQTNTGELFF
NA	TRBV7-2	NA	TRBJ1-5	TGTGCCAGCAGCTTAGTTGGGACAAGATATAGCAATCAGCCCCAGCATTTT	CASSLVGTRYSNQPQHF
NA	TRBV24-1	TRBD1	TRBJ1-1	TGTGCCACCAGTGATTTGAAGGGGGCGCGGGAAAACACTGAAGCTTTCTTT	CATSDLKGARENTEAFF
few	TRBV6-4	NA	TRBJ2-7	TGTGCCAGCAGTGACTCGAATACCGTCAGCTCCTACGAGCAGTACTTC	CASSDSNTVSSYEQYF
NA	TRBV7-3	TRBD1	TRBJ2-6	TGTGCCAGCAGCCAACAGGGGATAGGTCGATCTGGGGCCAACGTCCTGACTTTC	CASSQQGIGRSGANVLTF
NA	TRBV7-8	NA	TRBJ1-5	TGTGCCAGCAGCTTCTCCAGGGGAGATCAGCCCCAGCATTTT	CASSFSRGDQPQHF
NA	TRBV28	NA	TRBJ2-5	TGTGCCAGCAGTTCGGGAGTGCGCCAAGAGACCCAGTACTTC	CASSSGVRQETQYF
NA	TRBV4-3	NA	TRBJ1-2	TGCGCCAGCAGCCAAGACAGGGACTATGGCTACACCTTC	CASSQDRDYGYTF
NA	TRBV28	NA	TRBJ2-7	TGTGCCAGCAGCAAGATTACAGGGTTCGACGAGCAGTACTTC	CASSKITGFDEQYF
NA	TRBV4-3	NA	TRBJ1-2	TGCGCCAGCAGCCAAGACGTGAGGAATAACTATGGCTACACCTTC	CASSQDVRNNYGYTF
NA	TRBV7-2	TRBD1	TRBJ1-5	TGTGCCAGCAGCTTCCGGGACAGGGGGCCAGAGCAGCCCCAGCATTTT	CASSFRDRGPEQPQHF
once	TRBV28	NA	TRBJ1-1	TGTGCCAGCAGTTTTCCCGGGGGGCGGGACACTGAAGCTTTCTTT	CASSFPGGRDTEAFF
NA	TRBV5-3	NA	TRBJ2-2	TGTGCCAGAGAGAAGACAGCCAACACCGGGGAGCTGTTTTTT	CAREKTANTGELFF
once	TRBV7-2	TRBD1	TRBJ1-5	TGTGCCAGCAGCCCCCACAGCACAGGGGGCAATCAGCCCCAGCATTTT	CASSPHSTGGNQPQHF
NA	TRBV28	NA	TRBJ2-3	TGTGCCAGCAGTTTAAACGACTTCGTTGCCCCCCATACGCAGTATTTT	CASSLNDFVAPHTQYF
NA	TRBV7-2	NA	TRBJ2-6	TGTGCCAGCAGCCCGTCAAGCGGGGCCAACGTCCTGACTTTC	CASSPSSGANVLTF
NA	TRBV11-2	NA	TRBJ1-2	TGTGCCAGCAGCCCGGACAGTAACTATGGCTACACCTTC	CASSPDSNYGYTF
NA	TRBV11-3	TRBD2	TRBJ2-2	TGTGCCAGCAGCTCCACTAGCGTCACCGGGGAGCTGTTTTTT	CASSSTSVTGELFF
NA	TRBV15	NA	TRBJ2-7	TGTGCCACCAGCAGAGATAAGGCAGGGTACAACGAGCAGTACTTC	CATSRDKAGYNEQYF
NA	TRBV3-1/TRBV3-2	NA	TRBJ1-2	TGTGCCAGCAGCCAAGATAAGGGGCGCGGCTACACCTTC	CASSQDKGRGYTF